This T cell receptor beta chain was recorded in a study of identical twins. The table lists this clonotype with many counts. V lost 4 bases and J lost 2, with 10 bases in between. This CDR3 region has 13 residues. The germline CDR1 and CDR2 sequences are SGHRS and YFSETQ. MiXCR, applied by TCRdb to the 5' RACE reads, yields one record per CDR3 protein. The sample holds roughly 630,000 distinct CDR3 sequences; roughly 7.2% are singletons and the top ten take roughly 1.5%. The same sample was also used in a study of yellow fever vaccine responses in identical twins.

The chain links TRBV5-1 to TRBJ2-7; possibly TRBD1 for D (5 bases). This sequence originates from a woman aged 18-29 years in good health. Sample: PBMCs. DNA for the CDR3: TGCGCCAGCAGCCAGGGCGGAGCCTACGAGCAGTACTTC. Its translation: CASSQGGAYEQYF.